The 21 T cell receptor beta chains presented below share a single source sample, sequenced in a study of T-cell reconstitution after alpha-beta-depleted transplantation in children. Molecular barcoding with unique molecular identifiers was used for the TCRbeta library. TCRdb independently ran MiXCR on the PCR reads; one entry per CDR3 protein. Of approximately 240,000 distinct CDR3 sequences in the sample, roughly 10% were seen once. The source material was PBMCs from the stem cell graft donor, sampled from the stem cell graft. The receptor set was obtained from a human donor who donated a stem cell graft to a child with acute lymphoblastic leukemia.

The chain employs TRBV6-2 or TRBV6-3 and TRBJ2-1, with D unresolved. CDR1 and CDR2 from the germline V gene are MNHEY and SVGEGT. The CDR3 runs to 14 residues. The ends were cut back, 4 bases at V and 5 bases at J, with 12 bases in the middle. The CDR3 DNA is TGTGCCAGCAGTTTACTCGATATCCACAATGAGCAGTTCTTC. This translates into CASSLLDIHNEQFF.

This clonotype was detected ten times or more. This rearrangement joins TRBV5-6 to TRBJ2-1, with D perhaps being TRBD1 or TRBD2 (5 bases each). Germline CDR1 and CDR2: SGHDT and YYEEEE. The CDR3 consists of 15 residues. Deletions cut 0 bases from V and 8 bases from J, with 15 bases between. CDR3 DNA sequence: TGTGCCAGCAGCTTGGTGGGGCTAAGGGGACATGAGCAGTTCTTC. This sequence encodes CASSLVGLRGHEQFF.

V is TRBV7-2 and J is TRBJ2-3; 8 positions match TRBD2. Germline loops: CDR1 SGHTA, CDR2 FQGNSA. This CDR3 comprises 14 residues. With 4 bases clipped from V and 1 base from J, the junction kept 1 base outside the gene matches. The CDR3 DNA sequence: TGTGCCAGCAGCTCGACTAGCGGCACAGATACGCAGTATTTT. Protein product: CASSSTSGTDTQYF.

This clonotype turned up a few times. The rearrangement links TRBV19 to TRBJ1-1; no reliable D call. The CDR3 has 13 amino acids. V was pared by 3 bases and J by 1 base, with 6 bases between. Germline-derived CDR1 and CDR2 are LNHDA and SQIVND (reference sequence). CDR3 nucleotide sequence: TGTGCCAGTAGTATCTTCCGGAACACTGAAGCTTTCTTT. Its translation is CASSIFRNTEAFF.

This clonotype was picked up many times. The chain has TRBV13 and TRBJ2-5; perhaps TRBD2 as D (6 bases). This CDR3 region has 16 residues. Looked up from germline, CDR1 is PRHDT and CDR2 is FYEKMQ (reference sequence). The V and J ends lost 3 bases and 2 bases respectively, with 16 bases between them. CDR3 DNA: TGTGCCAGCAGCTTTTCGCGGGGTCGTTTTCAAGAGACCCAGTACTTC. Translated: CASSFSRGRFQETQYF.

The chain uses TRBV5-1 and TRBJ2-2; D not certain. Germline V gene sequence: CDR1 SGHRS, CDR2 YFSETQ. Trimming shortened V by 7 bases and J by 5 bases, and 15 bases separated the two germline ends. The CDR3 spans 14 residues. CDR3 amino acids: CASSNSGSTGELFF. The CDR3 DNA reads as TGCGCCAGCTCAAATTCTGGGTCGACCGGGGAGCTGTTTTTT.

This clonotype occurred many times. V usage is TRBV6-5 and J usage is TRBJ1-1; the D gene is possibly TRBD1 (5 bases). Deletions cut 6 bases from V and 0 bases from J, with 14 bases between. The CDR3 totals 15 residues. Per germline, CDR1 MNHEY and CDR2 SVGAGI. This CDR3 reads CASSQHRTLNTEAFF. The CDR3 DNA follows: TGTGCCAGCAGCCAACACCGGACATTGAACACTGAAGCTTTCTTT.

This sequence joins TRBV18 and TRBJ1-1; D might be TRBD1 (5 bases). The CDR3 has 16 residues. Germline CDR1 reads KGHSH; CDR2 reads LQKENI. V gave up 3 bases and J gave up 4 bases, with 18 bases separating them. CDR3 coding DNA: TGTGCCAGCTCACCTCTGGGGTCAGGGCAGCGCACTGAAGCTTTCTTT. It specifies CASSPLGSGQRTEAFF.

J is TRBJ2-1 and V is TRBV10-3; 12 nucleotides align to TRBD2. The V gene end was trimmed by 3 bases and the J gene end by 3 bases; junction bases not matched to a gene: 9. The germline gives CDR1 ENHRY, CDR2 SYGVKD. The CDR3 extends over 18 amino acids. The DNA of the CDR3 is TGTGCCATCAGTGAAGGACTAGCGGGGAGCTTAGGCTACAATGAGCAGTTCTTC. It specifies CAISEGLAGSLGYNEQFF.

The chain uses TRBV20-1 and TRBJ1-2; D unclear. The germline V and J ends were trimmed by 6 bases and 8 bases, with 22 bases remaining between them. Germline V gene data show CDR1 as DFQATT and CDR2 as SNEGSKA (reference sequence). This CDR3 has 14 amino acids. CDR3 region: CSANLVGPTGGYTF. The DNA of the CDR3 is TGCAGTGCCAACTTAGTGGGCCCTACGGGCGGCTACACCTTC.

This clonotype was picked up many times. The chain recombines TRBV10-3 with TRBJ2-3; 8 nucleotides match TRBD2. CDR1 and CDR2 (germline): ENHRY, SYGVKD. The trim removed 0 bases at V and 2 bases at J, leaving 4 bases unmatched. The CDR3 consists of 16 residues. The CDR3 bases are TGTGCCATCAGTGAGTCTGAACTAGCGGTCACAGATACGCAGTATTTT. This gives the protein CAISESELAVTDTQYF.

This clonotype occurred a few times. The chain joins TRBV28 to TRBJ1-5; no definite D call. CDR3 length: 12 amino acids. The V end lost 1 base, the J end lost 6 bases, and 4 bases lay between the germline ends. CDR1 is MDHEN, CDR2 SYDVKM, per germline. CDR3: CASSLFPQPQHF. For the CDR3, the DNA is TGTGCCAGCAGTTTATTTCCTCAGCCCCAGCATTTT.

In its sample, this clonotype was seen many times. This chain joins TRBV11-2 and TRBJ1-1; a possible D gene is TRBD1 (5 bases). V lost 1 base and J 1 base, leaving 10 bases between the germline ends. The CDR3 consists of 15 residues. In germline, CDR1 is SGHAT, CDR2 FQNNGV. The CDR3 region is CASSLGDWENTEAFF. As DNA, the CDR3 is TGTGCCAGCAGCTTAGGGGACTGGGAGAACACTGAAGCTTTCTTT.

The rearrangement joins TRBV13 to TRBJ1-1; D is possibly TRBD1 (6 bases). The CDR3 loop spans 15 amino acids. Between the trimmed V and J ends, which lost 5 bases and 3 bases, there was a span of 16 bases. Germline V gene sequence: CDR1 PRHDT, CDR2 FYEKMQ (reference sequence). The CDR3 DNA follows: TGTGCCAGCAGCCATCGAGGGGAGGGGGACACTGAAGCTTTCTTT. Protein: CASSHRGEGDTEAFF.

This clonotype has only a few counts. CDR3 bases: TGTGCCAGCAGTTCCGGAAGGTTTTCGGGCGGCTACACCTTC. Amino acid sequence: CASSSGRFSGGYTF. This chain uses TRBV12-3 or TRBV12-4 with TRBJ1-2; D is undetermined. This CDR3 spans 14 amino acids. V was cut by 4 bases and J by 8 bases, with 17 bases left in between.

With regard to this clonotype: This may stem from a read error, because a much larger clone lies one nucleotide away. The chain carries TRBV6-2 or TRBV6-3 and TRBJ2-6; D not resolved. Germline loops: CDR1 MNHEY, CDR2 SVGEGT. The CDR3 runs 16 residues. CDR3 in amino acids: CVSSGKGNSGANVLTF. The CDR3, as DNA: TGTGTCAGCAGTGGAAAGGGAAACTCTGGGGCCAACGTCCTGACTTTC.

This clonotype was seen a handful of times. This chain links TRBV4-2 with TRBJ2-5; D perhaps matches TRBD1 (5 bases). The V end lost 0 bases, the J end lost 5 bases, and 13 bases lay between the germline ends. Germline CDR1 LGHNA, CDR2 YNFKEQ. This CDR3 spans 15 amino acids. CDR3 sequence: CASSQEERAGETQYF. For the CDR3, the DNA is TGTGCCAGCAGCCAAGAAGAAAGGGCAGGGGAGACCCAGTACTTC.

In its sample, this clonotype was seen many times. J is TRBJ2-1 and V is TRBV5-1; possibly TRBD2 for D (6 bases). The V end was cut by 6 bases, the J end by 3 bases, with 10 bases between. The CDR3 sequence is 13 residues long. CDR1 and CDR2 (germline): SGHRS, YFSETQ. CDR3 loop: CASTISGYNEQFF. DNA for the CDR3: TGCGCCAGCACAATTAGCGGCTACAATGAGCAGTTCTTC.

This clonotype was seen a handful of times. CDR3 sequence reads: CASSLSGVSSPLHF. In nucleotides, the CDR3 is TGTGCCAGCTCCCTCTCGGGGGTCTCATCGCCCCTCCACTTT. The rearrangement joins TRBV2 to TRBJ1-6; maybe TRBD1 (5 bases). V lost 8 bases and J lost 13, with 21 bases in between. CDR1 SNHLY and CDR2 FYNNEI come from the germline V gene. CDR3 size: 14 residues.

In this sample, this clonotype turned up a few times. This sequence joins TRBV20-1 and TRBJ2-7; D is unclear. V was trimmed by 2 bases and J by 0 bases, leaving 8 bases between them. The CDR3 consists of 13 residues. Germline V CDR1 and CDR2: DFQATT, SNEGSKA (reference sequence). CDR3 residues: CSARPRASYEQYF. CDR3 DNA sequence: TGCAGTGCTAGACCCCGGGCCTCCTACGAGCAGTACTTC.

This clonotype was seen ten or more times. This rearrangement joins TRBV20-1 to TRBJ1-1; no reliable D call. This CDR3 contains 11 residues. Germline CDR1 is DFQATT and CDR2 is SNEGSKA (reference sequence). V lost 4 bases to trimming and J lost 2 bases, with 5 bases between them. CDR3: CSATRNTEAFF. CDR3 nucleotide sequence: TGCAGTGCTACGAGAAACACTGAAGCTTTCTTT.